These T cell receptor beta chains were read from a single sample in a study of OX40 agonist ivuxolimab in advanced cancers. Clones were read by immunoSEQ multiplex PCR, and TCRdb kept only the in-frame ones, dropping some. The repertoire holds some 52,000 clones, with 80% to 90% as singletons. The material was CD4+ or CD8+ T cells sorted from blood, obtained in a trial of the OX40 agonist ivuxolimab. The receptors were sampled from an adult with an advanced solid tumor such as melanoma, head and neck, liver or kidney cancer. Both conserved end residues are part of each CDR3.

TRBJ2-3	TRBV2	CASMRWGSTDTQYF
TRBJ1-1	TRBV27	CASSSGGFGAEAFF
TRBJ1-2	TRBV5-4	CASSFERRTGYTF
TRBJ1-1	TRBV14	CASSPWTGGWGTEAFF
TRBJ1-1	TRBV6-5	CASSYSISGNTEAFF
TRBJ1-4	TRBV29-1	CSAEADNEKLFF
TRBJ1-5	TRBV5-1	CASSSQGGFNQPQHF
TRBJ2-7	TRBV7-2	CASTSGGGIYEQYF
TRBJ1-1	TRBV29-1	CSVEGLRQNTEAFF
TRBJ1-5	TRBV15	CATSSGSLNQPQHF
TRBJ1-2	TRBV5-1	CASWDLTGSRNGYTF
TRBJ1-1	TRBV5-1	CASSVGFDGTEAFF
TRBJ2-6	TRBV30	CAWRGGAGANVLTF
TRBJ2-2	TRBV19	CASTSAGGNTGELFF
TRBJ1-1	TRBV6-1	CASSEGGGVGAFF
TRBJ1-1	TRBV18	CASSPPWGVNTEAFF
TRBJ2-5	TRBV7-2	CASCEETQYF
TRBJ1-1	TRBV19	CASSIFGGAAEAFF